A selection of T cell receptor beta chains follows, all from one sample in a study of beta chain features in type 1 diabetes. Repertoires were generated with immunoSEQ multiplex PCR, while TCRdb's copy carries only in-frame clones and drops some. The sample yields about 360,000 clones, around an eighth seen once. Sequencing was done on a sample of naive CD4+ T cells from blood. These receptors came from a man aged 18 to 30 in good health. The conserved cysteine and the conserved F or W are not part of the CDR3 here. Each record gives: D gene, V gene, CDR3 length, J gene, CDR3 protein. D genes are given only for firm matches.

.	TRBV18	12	TRBJ2-7	ASSQSGTTYEQY
.	TRBV20-1	9	TRBJ2-4	SARRGSIQY
.	TRBV20-1	9	TRBJ1-2	SALFGGGYT
TRBD2	TRBV7-3	13	TRBJ2-3	ASSPTGRATDTQY
.	TRBV27	14	TRBJ2-7	ASSPTRGGGPTEQY
.	TRBV28	11	TRBJ1-1	ASSRPGYTEAF
.	TRBV6-5	12	TRBJ1-1	ASSTWGPTTEAF
TRBD1	TRBV29-1	11	TRBJ2-2	SAGTGAFGELF
TRBD1	TRBV5-1	12	TRBJ1-6	ASSHRDRNSPLH
.	TRBV6-4	12	TRBJ2-7	ASSEQGSSYEQY
TRBD1	TRBV30	10	TRBJ2-7	AWSTGGHEQY
.	TRBV7-9	12	TRBJ1-2	ASSAQTAAGGYT
.	TRBV28	11	TRBJ2-7	ASSLYSSYEQY
TRBD2	TRBV4-2	14	TRBJ2-5	ASSQERSGGLETQY
TRBD1	TRBV9	12	TRBJ1-2	ASSVNVGQGDYT
TRBD2	TRBV11-2	12	TRBJ2-1	ASRSLAGGPDTF
TRBD1	TRBV28	12	TRBJ1-2	ASSPQDRDHGYT
TRBD2	TRBV18	14	TRBJ2-7	ASSTRTSGGVYEQY
.	TRBV11-1	13	TRBJ1-1	ASSQKAGVNTEAF
TRBD1	TRBV7-6	14	TRBJ2-7	ASSLGIGQGAYEQY
TRBD1	TRBV2	12	TRBJ2-1	ASRRTGGPLDPF
TRBD2	TRBV2	12	TRBJ2-1	ASSASGHYNEQF
TRBD1	TRBV9	15	TRBJ2-1	ASSETGGLSPYNEQF
TRBD2	TRBV9	12	TRBJ2-7	ASSVGGSGYEQY
.	TRBV4-3	14	TRBJ2-3	ASSHTPQGGADTQY
TRBD1	TRBV7-8	12	TRBJ1-5	ASSTDRANQPQH
.	TRBV5-1	13	TRBJ2-2	ASSPGAENTGELF
.	TRBV15	13	TRBJ2-7	ATSSDPARSYEQY
TRBD2	TRBV18	13	TRBJ2-7	ASSPLSGSSYEQY
.	TRBV27	14	TRBJ1-1	ASSSMDSQRRTEAF
.	TRBV9	11	TRBJ1-5	ASSRVPNQPQH
.	TRBV18	12	TRBJ2-7	ASSGQKGTYEQY